This TCR beta chain came from a study of long-term antiretroviral therapy in people with HIV (dated by TCRdb to 2022 to 2024). For the wider study: The earliest samples were collected approximately a decade before the 2015 WHO recommendation for immediate ART, a period when ART was typically delayed until CD4 counts fell. No cross-contamination during QIAcube processing turned up in test extractions that ran a monoclonal T-cell line alongside approximately 35 polyclonal samples. Of the roughly 27 participants with HIV, more than 10 were female. A total of roughly 200 cryopreserved PBMC samples came from around 30 adults with confirmed HIV infection and were collected serially over a mean of roughly six years (range 1-12). A retrospective serial study tested whether changes in peripheral blood TRB repertoire composition and diversity were associated with ART initiation and durable HIV suppression. Broader findings and caveats from the paper: Because pre-ART samples had limited cell numbers, profiling was done on unsorted PBMC rather than on sorted CD4+ and CD8+ T cells. The samples span the years 2004 to 2017, and the ART regimens used may be less effective than current regimens. Since PBMC availability was limited, sequencing covered only the TCR beta chain, with no alpha chain pairing. No data were available on ART adherence, viral resistance or therapy changes, limiting inferences about post-ART repertoire changes. Starting ART was linked to a significant rise in TRB diversity, yet even after long-term ART the diversity remained significantly lower than in transplant donor controls. Expanded TRB clones identified before ART initiation dominated the repertoire at all time points, although this dominance fluctuated and declined in many PLHIV after ART. Narrower CDR3 length ranges were observed in HIV repertoires than in controls, and an antigen-experienced repertoire with only a slight naive shift after ART was suggested by the network structure.

Turning to this clone: It has no known antigen specificity. Base quality data are lacking; no much larger clone is found one base away.

Participants were included only if at least one PBMC sample before ART initiation and at least two post-ART samples were available. Every participant with HIV received treatment in the United States of America. Before DNA extraction, cryopreserved samples of about 1-11 million PBMC were thawed and then washed. At the time of the earliest PBMC sample for each participant with HIV, ages ranged from roughly 23 to 60 years. PBMC samples from each participant spanned 1-4 timepoints before ART initiation and 2-8 timepoints after ART initiation, with a median of 7 samples. Serial HIV viral load, CD4+ T-cell count, ART history and demographic data were obtained for every participant. Genomic DNA was extracted from unsorted PBMC with a Qiagen kit on a QIAcube, with processing performed in batches of 12 samples. The immunoSEQ hsTCRB v3.0 assay was used at survey level resolution to sequence the TRB variable region. TRB sequencing targeted a depth of about 40,000-55,000 T-cell genomes per sample. TRB libraries were pooled and sequenced on an Illumina MiSeq using a v3 150-cycle kit. Regarding the original processing steps: Repertoire analysis was run in R within a reproducible Nextflow workflow that covered QC, data transformation and analysis. LymphoSeq2, an R package for exploring AIRR-Seq data, was used to implement the custom analyses. A handful of samples that produced fewer than 5000 total TRB sequences were removed, so 150 to 200 HIV repertoires were analyzed. Of the approximately 190 retained HIV repertoires, almost 60 were collected before and 120 to 140 after ART initiation. Repertoires were downsampled to 5000 TRB nucleotide sequences, with summary statistics averaged over 100 downsampling iterations. TRB sequences were retained for analysis only if CDR3 regions of at least seven amino acids were present. A Shannon entropy-derived clonality score and the Gini coefficient were used to measure diversity. In repertoire networks, the top 5000 CDR3 amino acid sequences were linked whenever an edit distance of one separated two sequences. For TRB CDR3 amino acid sequences, antigen specificity groups and MHC restriction were predicted with GLIPH2. Known CMV, EBV, HIV or tissue antigen associations were flagged by matching CDR3 amino acid sequences against VDJdb and McPAS-TCR. Pre-ART, post-ART and control groups were compared with Wilcoxon signed-rank tests and Holm-Bonferroni correction. What TCRdb holds here is the immuneACCESS table cut down to in-frame rearrangements. Part of the clones is not present; checked against another copy, under half of the missing clones reflect an unresolved V gene, and the others are unexplained. The V and J calls and clone size are taken from that table; D and trimming were inferred from the DNA. For this sample the table gives around 40,000 clones, of which roughly 86% were detected only once. Of the sample, approximately 5.3% falls within the top ten clones.

V loses 4 bases of germline sequence and J loses 10 bases, and the interval between the two ends is 14 bases. The CDR3 holds 12 amino acids from the cysteine to the phenylalanine. Here the CDR3 DNA is all that survives: 36 bases in frame from base 1. For CDR1 and CDR2, the germline V gene lists SGHDT and YYEEEE. The rearranged chain carries TRBV5-6 and TRBJ1-1, with a tentative D gene TRBD1 over 6 matching bases. The source is a woman aged 50 to 60 with HIV. The sequencing used unsorted PBMCs, collected 0.1 years before starting antiretroviral therapy. The DNA is as follows: TGTGCCAGCAGCCCCCAGGGGTTTGGAGCTTTCTTT. Its protein reads: CASSPQGFGAFF.